Reported below is one TCR beta chain. This sample stems from a study of blood T cell repertoires in COVID-19. Germline V gene lookup returns CDR1 SGHKS and CDR2 YYEKEE (reference sequence). With 6 bases removed from V and 2 bases from J, the gap between germline ends came to 16 bases. There are 15 residues in the CDR3. The repertoire was sequenced with immunoSEQ multiplex PCR; TCRdb's copy has only in-frame clones and lacks some. The table includes under 250,000 clones, 86% detected once. V gene TRBV5-5 combines with J gene TRBJ2-3, with a tentative D call TRBD1 (6 bases). This TCR was recovered from a man aged 45 to 65 with COVID-19, enrolled during active disease. The sample comprised peripheral blood. For the CDR3, the DNA is TGTGCCAGCACCCCGACAGGTATCCCCACAGATACGCAGTATTTT. Translating gives CASTPTGIPTDTQYF.